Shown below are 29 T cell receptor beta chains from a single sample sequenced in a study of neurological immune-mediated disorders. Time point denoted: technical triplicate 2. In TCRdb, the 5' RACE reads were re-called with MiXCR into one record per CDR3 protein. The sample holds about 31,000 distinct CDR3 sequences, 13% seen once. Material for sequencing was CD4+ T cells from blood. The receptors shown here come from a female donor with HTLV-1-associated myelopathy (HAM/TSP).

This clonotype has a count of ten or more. The CDR3 reads CSASPTGPPPDEQYF. DNA for the CDR3: TGCAGTGCTAGTCCCACTGGTCCTCCGCCGGACGAGCAGTACTTC. V gene TRBV20-1 combines with J gene TRBJ2-7; D not resolved. The germline V gene has CDR1 DFQATT and CDR2 SNEGSKA (reference sequence). Trimming removed 3 bases from V and 5 bases from J, with 20 bases in between. The CDR3 covers 15 residues.

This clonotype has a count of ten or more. The CDR3 bases are TGTGCCAGCAGCTTATATTTATCGGCAGGACAATCCTACGAGCAGTACTTC. Its protein product is CASSLYLSAGQSYEQYF. The rearrangement uses TRBV7-2 and TRBJ2-7, with D perhaps matching TRBD1 (5 bases). The CDR3 is 17 residues long. Trimming removed 2 bases from V and 1 base from J, with 18 bases in between. Looked up from germline, CDR1 is SGHTA and CDR2 is FQGNSA.

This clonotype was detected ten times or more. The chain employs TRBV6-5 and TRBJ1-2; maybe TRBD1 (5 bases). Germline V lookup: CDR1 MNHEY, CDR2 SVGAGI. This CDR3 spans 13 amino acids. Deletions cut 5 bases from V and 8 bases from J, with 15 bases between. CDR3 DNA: TGTGCCAGCAGTCCGGCGGGGCGAAGGGGCTACACCTTC. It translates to CASSPAGRRGYTF.

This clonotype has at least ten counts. The CDR3 sequence is CASRLKGAGVSNQPQHF. CDR3 DNA: TGTGCCAGCAGGTTGAAGGGGGCCGGCGTGTCAAATCAGCCCCAGCATTTT. The chain uses TRBV6-5 and TRBJ1-5, with 7 bases identical to TRBD1. Germline lookup yields CDR1 MNHEY and CDR2 SVGAGI. This CDR3 is 17 amino acids long. J lost 4 bases, V lost 6 bases, and 15 bases had no gene match.

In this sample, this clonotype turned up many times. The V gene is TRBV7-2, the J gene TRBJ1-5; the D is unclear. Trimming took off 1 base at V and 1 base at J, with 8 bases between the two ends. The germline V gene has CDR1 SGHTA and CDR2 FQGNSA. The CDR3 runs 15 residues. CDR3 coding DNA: TGTGCCAGCAGCTTAGGGCTGGGGAGCAATCAGCCCCAGCATTTT. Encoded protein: CASSLGLGSNQPQHF.

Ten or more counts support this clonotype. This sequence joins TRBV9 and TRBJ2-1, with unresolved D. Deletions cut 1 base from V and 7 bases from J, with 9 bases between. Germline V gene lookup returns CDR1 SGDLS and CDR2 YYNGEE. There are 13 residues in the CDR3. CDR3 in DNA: TGTGCCAGCAGCGTAAGCTTGGGAAATGAGCAGTTCTTC. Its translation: CASSVSLGNEQFF.

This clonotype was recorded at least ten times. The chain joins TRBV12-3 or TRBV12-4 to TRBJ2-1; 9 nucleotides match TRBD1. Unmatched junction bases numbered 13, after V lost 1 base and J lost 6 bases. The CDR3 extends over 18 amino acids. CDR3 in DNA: TGTGCCAGCAGTTTAGGTAACAGGGGGCCTGTCACCGGCAATGAGCAGTTCTTC. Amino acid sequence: CASSLGNRGPVTGNEQFF.

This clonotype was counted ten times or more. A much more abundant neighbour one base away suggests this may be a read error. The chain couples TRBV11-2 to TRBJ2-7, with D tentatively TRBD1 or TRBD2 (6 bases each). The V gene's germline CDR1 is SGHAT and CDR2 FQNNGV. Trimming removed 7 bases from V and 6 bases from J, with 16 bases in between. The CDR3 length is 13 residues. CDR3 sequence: CASNSEQGGEQYF. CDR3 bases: TGTGCCAGCAACTCCGAACAGGGAGGCGAGCAGTACTTC.

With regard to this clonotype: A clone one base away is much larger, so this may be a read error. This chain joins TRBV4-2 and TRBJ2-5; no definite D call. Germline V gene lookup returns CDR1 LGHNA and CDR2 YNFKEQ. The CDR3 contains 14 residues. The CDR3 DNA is TGTGCCATCAGCCAAGTTGGGGTACGGGAGACCCAGTACTTC. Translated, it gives CAISQVGVRETQYF.

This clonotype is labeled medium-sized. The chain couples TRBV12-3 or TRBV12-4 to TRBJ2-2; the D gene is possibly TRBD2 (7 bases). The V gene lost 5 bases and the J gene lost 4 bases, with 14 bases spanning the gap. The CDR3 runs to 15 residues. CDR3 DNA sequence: TGTGCCAGCAGTCCAGCGGCGGGGGCCACCGGGGAGCTGTTTTTT. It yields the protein CASSPAAGATGELFF.

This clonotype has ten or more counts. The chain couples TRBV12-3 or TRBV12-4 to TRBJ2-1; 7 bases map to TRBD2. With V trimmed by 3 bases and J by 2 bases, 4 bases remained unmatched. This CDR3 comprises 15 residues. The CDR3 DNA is TGTGCCAGCAGTTTTTGGGGGGGGACCTACAATGAGCAGTTCTTC. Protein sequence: CASSFWGGTYNEQFF.

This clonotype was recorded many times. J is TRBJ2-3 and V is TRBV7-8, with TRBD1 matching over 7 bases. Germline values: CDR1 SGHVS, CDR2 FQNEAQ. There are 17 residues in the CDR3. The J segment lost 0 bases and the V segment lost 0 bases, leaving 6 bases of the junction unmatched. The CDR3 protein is CASSLAVDRTSTDTQYF. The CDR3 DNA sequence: TGTGCCAGCAGCTTAGCTGTGGACAGGACTAGCACAGATACGCAGTATTTT.

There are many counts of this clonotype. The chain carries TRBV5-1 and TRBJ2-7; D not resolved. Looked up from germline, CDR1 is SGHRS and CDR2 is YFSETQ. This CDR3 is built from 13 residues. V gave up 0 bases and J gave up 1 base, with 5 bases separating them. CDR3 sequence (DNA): TGCGCCAGCAGCTTGGACCGGTCCTACGAGCAGTACTTC. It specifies CASSLDRSYEQYF.

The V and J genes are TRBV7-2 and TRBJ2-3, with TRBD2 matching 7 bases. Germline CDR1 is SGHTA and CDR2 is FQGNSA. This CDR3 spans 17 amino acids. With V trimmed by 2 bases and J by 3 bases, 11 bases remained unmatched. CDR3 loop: CASSLTLIWGGTDTQYF. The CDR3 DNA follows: TGTGCCAGCAGCTTAACCCTCATTTGGGGGGGTACAGATACGCAGTATTTT.

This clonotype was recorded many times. DNA of the CDR3: TGCAGTGCCCCCCAGATCGCTAAAAGTCAGTTGGCTTTCTTT. Its translation is CSAPQIAKSQLAFF. This chain joins TRBV20-1 and TRBJ1-1; D not resolved. Deletions cut 6 bases from V and 11 bases from J, with 25 bases between. This CDR3 has 14 amino acids. CDR1 and CDR2 from the germline V gene are DFQATT and SNEGSKA (reference sequence).

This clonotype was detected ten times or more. Written as DNA, the CDR3 is TGCGCCAGCAGTGTGGACCGACAGCGGGCGCAGTATTTT. Translating it yields CASSVDRQRAQYF. The chain recombines TRBV10-1 with TRBJ2-3; weak D call: TRBD2 (6 bases). CDR1 is WNHNN, CDR2 SYGVQD, per germline (reference sequence). V lost 4 bases, J lost 10 bases, and 15 bases lay in between. CDR3 length equals 13 residues.

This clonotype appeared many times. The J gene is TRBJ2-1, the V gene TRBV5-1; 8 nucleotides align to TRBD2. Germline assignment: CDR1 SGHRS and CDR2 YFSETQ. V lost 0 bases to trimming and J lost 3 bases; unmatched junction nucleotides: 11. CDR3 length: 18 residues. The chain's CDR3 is CASSLVGAGGVIYNEQFF. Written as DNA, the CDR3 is TGCGCCAGCAGCTTGGTTGGGGCGGGAGGAGTTATCTACAATGAGCAGTTCTTC.

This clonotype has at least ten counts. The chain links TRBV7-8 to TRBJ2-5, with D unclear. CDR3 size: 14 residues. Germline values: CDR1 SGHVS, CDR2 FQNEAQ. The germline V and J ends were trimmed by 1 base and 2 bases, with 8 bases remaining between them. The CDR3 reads CASSLVGLQETQYF. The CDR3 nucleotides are TGTGCCAGCAGCTTAGTCGGGTTACAAGAGACCCAGTACTTC.

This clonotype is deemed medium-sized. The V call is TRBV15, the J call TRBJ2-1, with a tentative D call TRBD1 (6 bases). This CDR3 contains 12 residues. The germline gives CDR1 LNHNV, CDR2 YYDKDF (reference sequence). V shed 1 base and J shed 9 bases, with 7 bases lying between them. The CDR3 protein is CATSRAGVEQFF. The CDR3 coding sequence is TGTGCCACCAGCAGAGCAGGGGTTGAGCAGTTCTTC. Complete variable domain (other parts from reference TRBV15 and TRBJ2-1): DAMVIQNPRYQVTQFGKPVTLSCSQTLNHNVMYWYQQKSSQAPKLLFHYYDKDFNNEADTPDNFQSRRPNTSFCFLDIRSPGLGDTAMYLCATSRAGVEQFFGPGTRLTVL.

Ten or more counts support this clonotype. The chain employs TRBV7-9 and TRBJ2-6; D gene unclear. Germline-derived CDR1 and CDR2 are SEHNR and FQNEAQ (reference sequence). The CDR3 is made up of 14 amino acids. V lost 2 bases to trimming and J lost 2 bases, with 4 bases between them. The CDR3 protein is CASSLRPGANVLTF. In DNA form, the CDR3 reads TGTGCCAGCAGCTTACGTCCTGGGGCCAACGTCCTGACTTTC.

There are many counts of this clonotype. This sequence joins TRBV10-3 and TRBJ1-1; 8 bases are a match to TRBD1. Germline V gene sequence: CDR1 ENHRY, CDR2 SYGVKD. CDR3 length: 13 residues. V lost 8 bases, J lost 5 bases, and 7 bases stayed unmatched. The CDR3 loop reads CAIGGQGTTEAFF. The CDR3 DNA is TGTGCCATCGGAGGACAGGGCACGACTGAAGCTTTCTTT.

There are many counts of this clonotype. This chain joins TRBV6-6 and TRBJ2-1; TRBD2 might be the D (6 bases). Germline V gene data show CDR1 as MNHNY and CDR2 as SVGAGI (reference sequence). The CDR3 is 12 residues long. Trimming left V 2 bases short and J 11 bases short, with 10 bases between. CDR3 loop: CASSYTGLKQFF. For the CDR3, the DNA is TGTGCCAGCAGTTACACGGGACTGAAGCAGTTCTTC.

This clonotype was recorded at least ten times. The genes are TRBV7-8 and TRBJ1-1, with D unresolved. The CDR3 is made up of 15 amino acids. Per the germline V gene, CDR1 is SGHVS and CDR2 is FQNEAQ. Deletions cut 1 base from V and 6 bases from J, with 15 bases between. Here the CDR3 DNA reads TGTGCCAGCAGCTTAGTAGGCCTTTCTGTCGCTGAAGCTTTCTTT. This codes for CASSLVGLSVAEAFF.

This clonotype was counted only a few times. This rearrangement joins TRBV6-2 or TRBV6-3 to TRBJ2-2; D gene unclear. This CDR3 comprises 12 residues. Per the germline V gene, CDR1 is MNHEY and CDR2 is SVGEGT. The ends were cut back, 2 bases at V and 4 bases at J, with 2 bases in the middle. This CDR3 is CASSYTTGELFF. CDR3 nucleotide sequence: TGTGCCAGCAGTTACACCACCGGGGAGCTGTTTTTT.

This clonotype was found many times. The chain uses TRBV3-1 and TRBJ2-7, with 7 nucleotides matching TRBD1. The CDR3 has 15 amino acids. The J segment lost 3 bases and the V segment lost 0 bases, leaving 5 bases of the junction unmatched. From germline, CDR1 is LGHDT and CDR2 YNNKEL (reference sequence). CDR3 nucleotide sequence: TGTGCCAGCAGCCAAGAGACAGGGAATTTCTACGAGCAGTACTTC. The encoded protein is CASSQETGNFYEQYF.

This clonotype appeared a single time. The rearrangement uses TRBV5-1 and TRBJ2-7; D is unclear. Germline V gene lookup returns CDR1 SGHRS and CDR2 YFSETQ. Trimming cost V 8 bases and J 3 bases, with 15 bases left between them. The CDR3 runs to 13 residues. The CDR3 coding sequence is TGCGCCAGTTCCCCGACTCAATACTACGAGCAGTACTTC. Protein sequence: CASSPTQYYEQYF. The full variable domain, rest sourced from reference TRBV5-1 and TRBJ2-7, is KAGVTQTPRYLIKTRGQQVTLSCSPISGHRSVSWYQQTPGQGLQFLFEYFSETQRNKGNFPGRFSGRQFSNSRSEMNVSTLELGDSALYLCASSPTQYYEQYFGPGTRLTVT.

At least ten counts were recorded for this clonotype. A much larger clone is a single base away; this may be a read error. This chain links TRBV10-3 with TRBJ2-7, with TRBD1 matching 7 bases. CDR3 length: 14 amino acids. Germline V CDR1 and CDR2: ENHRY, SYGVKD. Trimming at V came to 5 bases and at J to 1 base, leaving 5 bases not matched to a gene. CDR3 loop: CAISWDSGSYEQYF. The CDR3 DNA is TGTGCCATCAGTTGGGACAGTGGGTCCTACGAGCAGTACTTC.

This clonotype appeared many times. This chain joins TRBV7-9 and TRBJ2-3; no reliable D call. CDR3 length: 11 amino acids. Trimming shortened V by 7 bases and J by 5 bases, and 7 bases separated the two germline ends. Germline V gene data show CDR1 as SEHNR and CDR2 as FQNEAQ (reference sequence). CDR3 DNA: TGTGCCAGCACCTGGGGAGATACGCAGTATTTT. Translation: CASTWGDTQYF.

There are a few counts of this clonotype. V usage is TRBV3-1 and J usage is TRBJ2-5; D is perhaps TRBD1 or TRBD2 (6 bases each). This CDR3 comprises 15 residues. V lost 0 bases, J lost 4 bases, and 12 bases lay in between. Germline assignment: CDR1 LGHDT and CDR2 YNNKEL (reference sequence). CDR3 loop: CASSQDPGASETQYF. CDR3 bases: TGTGCCAGCAGCCAAGATCCGGGGGCCTCAGAGACCCAGTACTTC.